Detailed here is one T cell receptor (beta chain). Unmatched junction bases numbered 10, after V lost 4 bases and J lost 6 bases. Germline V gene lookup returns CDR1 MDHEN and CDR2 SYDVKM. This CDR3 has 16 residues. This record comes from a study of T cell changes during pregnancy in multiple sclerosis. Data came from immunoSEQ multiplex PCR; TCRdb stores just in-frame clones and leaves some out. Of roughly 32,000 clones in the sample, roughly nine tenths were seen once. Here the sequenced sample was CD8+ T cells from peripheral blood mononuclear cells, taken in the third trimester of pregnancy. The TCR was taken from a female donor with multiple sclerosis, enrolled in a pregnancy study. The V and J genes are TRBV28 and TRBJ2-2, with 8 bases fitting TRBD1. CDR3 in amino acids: CASSSNTRGPPGELFF. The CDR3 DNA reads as TGTGCCAGCAGTTCCAACACCAGGGGGCCCCCCGGGGAGCTGTTTTTT.